This T cell receptor beta chain was recovered during a study of follicular helper T cells after annual influenza vaccination. Time point: 2014-2015 season, pre-vaccination. Some clones are missing from TCRdb's copy, which holds only in-frame ones; the method was immunoSEQ multiplex PCR. The repertoire has about 15,000 clones, under 80% of them found once; the top ten carry 0.45%. The V and J ends lost 0 bases and 6 bases respectively, with 9 bases between them. The length of the CDR3 is 13 residues. Germline lookup yields CDR1 MNHNY and CDR2 SVGAGI (reference sequence). This clone turned up a few times.

J is TRBJ2-7 and V is TRBV6-6; D gene ambiguous. The sequencing here drew on CXCR5- memory CD4+ T cells sorted from blood, taken on the day of influenza vaccination. The TCR originated in an adult who received the influenza vaccine. Here the CDR3 reads CASSYSRFREQYF. DNA for the CDR3: TGTGCCAGCAGTTACTCGAGGTTTCGCGAGCAGTACTTC.